The 4 T cell receptor beta chains below come from one sample, sequenced in a study of identical twins. TCRdb recomputed calls from the 5' RACE reads with MiXCR, one row per CDR3 protein. The sample has some 96,000 distinct CDR3 sequences, about 6% seen once. Sequencing was performed on memory T cells sorted from blood. The receptors shown here come from a woman between 45 and 65 years old in good health.

This clonotype was detected many times. CDR3 bases: TGTGCCAGCAGCCCTACTAGCGTTTCCTACAATGAGCAGTTCTTC. Its translation: CASSPTSVSYNEQFF. This sequence joins TRBV7-3 and TRBJ2-1; 7 nucleotides line up with TRBD2. The J segment lost 1 base and the V segment lost 5 bases, leaving 5 bases of the junction unmatched. The CDR3 contains 15 residues. Germline assignment: CDR1 SGHTA and CDR2 FQGTGA.

In its sample, this clonotype was seen many times. This chain links TRBV12-3 or TRBV12-4 with TRBJ2-7; D ambiguous. The ends were cut back, 2 bases at V and 2 bases at J, with 19 bases in the middle. This CDR3 comprises 17 residues. This chain's CDR3 is CASSLLGFGRNPYEQYF. CDR3 nucleotide sequence: TGTGCCAGCAGTTTACTAGGATTCGGCAGGAACCCCTACGAGCAGTACTTC.

This clonotype was observed many times. J is TRBJ1-1 and V is TRBV12-3 or TRBV12-4; the D gene is possibly TRBD1 (6 bases). The CDR3 is 13 residues long. V was cut by 6 bases and J by 6 bases, with 14 bases left in between. The DNA for the CDR3 is TGTGCCAGCAGACTACAGGGAACTCCTGAAGCTTTCTTT. Translation gives CASRLQGTPEAFF.

This clonotype was counted ten times or more. The chain recombines TRBV18 with TRBJ1-3; no reliable D call. The CDR3 has 15 amino acids. The germline V gene has CDR1 KGHSH and CDR2 LQKENI. The V gene lost 0 bases and the J gene lost 4 bases, with 10 bases spanning the gap. CDR3 residues: CASSPPQGIGNTIYF. The CDR3 DNA sequence: TGTGCCAGCTCACCACCGCAAGGAATCGGAAACACCATATATTTT.